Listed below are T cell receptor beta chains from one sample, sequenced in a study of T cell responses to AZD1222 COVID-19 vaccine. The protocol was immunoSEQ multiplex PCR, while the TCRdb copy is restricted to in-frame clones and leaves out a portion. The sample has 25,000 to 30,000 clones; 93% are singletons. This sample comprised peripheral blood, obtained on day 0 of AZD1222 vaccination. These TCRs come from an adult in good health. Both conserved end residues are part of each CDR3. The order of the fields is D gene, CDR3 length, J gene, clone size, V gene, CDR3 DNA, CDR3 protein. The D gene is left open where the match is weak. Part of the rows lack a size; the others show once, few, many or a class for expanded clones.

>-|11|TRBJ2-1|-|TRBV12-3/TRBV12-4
TGTGCCAGCAGCCTCTACAATGAGCAGTTCTTC
CASSLYNEQFF
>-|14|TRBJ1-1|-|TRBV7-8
TGTGCCAGCAGCTTAGGGGAATGGACCACTGAAGCTTTCTTT
CASSLGEWTTEAFF
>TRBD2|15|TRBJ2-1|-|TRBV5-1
TGCGCCAGCAGCTTACTAGCGGGAGCTTACAATGAGCAGTTCTTC
CASSLLAGAYNEQFF
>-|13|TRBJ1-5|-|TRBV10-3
TGTGCCATCAGTGAGGAGGACAATCAGCCCCAGCATTTT
CAISEEDNQPQHF
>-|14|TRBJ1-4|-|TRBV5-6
TGTGCCAGCAGCTTGATTGCAACTAATGAAAAACTGTTTTTT
CASSLIATNEKLFF
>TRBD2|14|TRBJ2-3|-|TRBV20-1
TGCAGTGCTAGTCCTAGCGGGTCCCCTTTGGCGCAGTATTTT
CSASPSGSPLAQYF
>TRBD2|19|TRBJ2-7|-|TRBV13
TGTGCCAGCAGCCCCGAAGGGACTAGCGCCACCAGGCCGGCCTACGAGCAGTACTTC
CASSPEGTSATRPAYEQYF
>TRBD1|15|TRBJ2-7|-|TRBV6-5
TGTGCCAGCAGTTACCCAGGACAGGGCAACTACGAGCAGTACTTC
CASSYPGQGNYEQYF
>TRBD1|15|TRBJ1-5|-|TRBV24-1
TGTGCCACCAGTGATCCCGCAGGGGGAGGACGGCCCCAGCATTTT
CATSDPAGGGRPQHF
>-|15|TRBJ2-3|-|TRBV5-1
TGCGCCAGCAGCTTCATCGGGGGGCGAGAAGATACGCAGTATTTT
CASSFIGGREDTQYF
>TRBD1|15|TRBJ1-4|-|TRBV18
TGTGCCAGCTCATCAGGACAGGGTCCTAATGAAAAACTGTTTTTT
CASSSGQGPNEKLFF
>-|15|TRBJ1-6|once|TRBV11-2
TGTGCCAGCAGCCTTCGCGGGGGCCCAGGTTCACCCCTCCACTTT
CASSLRGGPGSPLHF
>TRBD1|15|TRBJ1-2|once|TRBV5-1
TGCGCCAGCAGCCCCACGCCTGACAGGGGAAGCGAGTACACCTTC
CASSPTPDRGSEYTF
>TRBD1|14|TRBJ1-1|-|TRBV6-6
TGTGCCAGCAACCAGGGGGCTGGGAACACTGAAGCTTTCTTT
CASNQGAGNTEAFF
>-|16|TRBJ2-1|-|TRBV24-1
TGTGCCACCAGTCATCAACGGGACACCTCCTACAATGAGCAGTTCTTC
CATSHQRDTSYNEQFF
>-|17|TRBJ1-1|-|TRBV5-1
TGCGCCAGCAGCTTGGGGTTTTCTTCCACCATGAACACTGAAGCTTTCTTT
CASSLGFSSTMNTEAFF
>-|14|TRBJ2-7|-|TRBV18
TGTGCCAGCTCAGCAAACAGGGAGGGGAGCGAGCAGTACTTC
CASSANREGSEQYF
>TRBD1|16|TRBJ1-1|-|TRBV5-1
TGCGCCAGCAACGATGGGACAGGGGCGGTGAACACTGAAGCTTTCTTT
CASNDGTGAVNTEAFF
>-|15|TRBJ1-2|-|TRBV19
TGTGCCAGTATCCCCTACCCCACCAGTCCAGGTGGCTACATCTTC
CASIPYPTSPGGYIF
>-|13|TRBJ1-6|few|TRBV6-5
TGTGCCAGCAGTTCCGATTATCCCTCACCCCTCCACTTT
CASSSDYPSPLHF
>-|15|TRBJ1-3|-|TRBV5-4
TGTGCCAGCAGCCACGGGGGGACCTCTGGAAACACCATATATTTT
CASSHGGTSGNTIYF
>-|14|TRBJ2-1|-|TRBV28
TGTGCCAGCAGCCCAGGGGTAGTAAGAAATGAGCAGTTCTTC
CASSPGVVRNEQFF
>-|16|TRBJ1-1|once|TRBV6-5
TGTGCCAGCAGTTACAGTCGATACGCAAGTCACACTGAAGCTTTCTTT
CASSYSRYASHTEAFF
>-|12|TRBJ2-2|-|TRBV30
TGTGCCTGGACCCTAGGGACCGGGGAGCTGTTTTTT
CAWTLGTGELFF
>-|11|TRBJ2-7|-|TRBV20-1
TGCAGTGCTAGGTACGACTACGAGCAGTACTTC
CSARYDYEQYF
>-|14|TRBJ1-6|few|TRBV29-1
TGCAGCGTTGTAGTGGGGATCGATAATTCACCCCTCCACTTT
CSVVVGIDNSPLHF
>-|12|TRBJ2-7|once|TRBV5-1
TGCGCCAGCAAAGGAGAGTCCTACGAGCAGTACTTC
CASKGESYEQYF
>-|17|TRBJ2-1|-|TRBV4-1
TGCGCCAGCAGCCAAGTGGACCTCGGTTTCTCCTACAATGAGCAGTTCTTC
CASSQVDLGFSYNEQFF
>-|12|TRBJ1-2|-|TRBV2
TGTGCCGGTAGGGCCAGTCCTTATGGCTACACCTTC
CAGRASPYGYTF
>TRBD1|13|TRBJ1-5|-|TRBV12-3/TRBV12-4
TGTGCCAGCACCCAGGGGGCGGGACAGCCCCAGCATTTT
CASTQGAGQPQHF
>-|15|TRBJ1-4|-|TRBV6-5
TGTGCCAGCAGTTTTTCACCAAAGTTGGCTGAAAAACTGTTTTTT
CASSFSPKLAEKLFF